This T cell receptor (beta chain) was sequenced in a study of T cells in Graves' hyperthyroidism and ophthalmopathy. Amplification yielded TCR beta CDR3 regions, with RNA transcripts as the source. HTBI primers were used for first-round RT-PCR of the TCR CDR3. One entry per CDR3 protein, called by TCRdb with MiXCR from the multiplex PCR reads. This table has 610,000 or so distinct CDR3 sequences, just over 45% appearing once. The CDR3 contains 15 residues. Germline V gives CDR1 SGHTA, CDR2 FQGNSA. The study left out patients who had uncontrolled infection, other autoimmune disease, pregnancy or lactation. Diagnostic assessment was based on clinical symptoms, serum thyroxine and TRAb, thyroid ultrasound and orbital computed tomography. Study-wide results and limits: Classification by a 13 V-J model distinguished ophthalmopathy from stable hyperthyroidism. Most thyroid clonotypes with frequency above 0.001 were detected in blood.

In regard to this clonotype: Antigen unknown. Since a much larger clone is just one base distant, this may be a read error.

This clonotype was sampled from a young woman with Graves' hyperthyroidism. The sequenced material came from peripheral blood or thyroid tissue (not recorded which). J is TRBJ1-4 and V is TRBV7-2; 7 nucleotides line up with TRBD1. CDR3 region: CASNLATGENEKLFF. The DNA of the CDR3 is TGTGCCAGCAACTTAGCCACAGGGGAGAATGAAAAACTGTTTTTT.